The 32 T cell receptor beta chains below were found in one sample sequenced in a study of blood T cell repertoires in COVID-19. Some clones are missing from TCRdb's copy, which holds only in-frame ones; the method was immunoSEQ multiplex PCR. In the table there are around 250,000 clones, 84% of which are singletons. Material: peripheral blood. These receptor sequences come from a woman between 40 and 55 years old who had recovered from COVID-19.

The V call is TRBV29-1, the J call TRBJ2-5, with 8 nucleotides matching TRBD1. Per the germline V gene, CDR1 is SQVTM and CDR2 is ANQGSEA. CDR3 length: 14 residues. J lost 5 bases, V lost 2 bases, and 7 bases had no gene match. The CDR3 reads CSVEWGQVMETQYF. The CDR3 DNA follows: TGCAGCGTTGAATGGGGACAGGTTATGGAGACCCAGTACTTC.

The chain carries TRBV10-3 and TRBJ1-2; TRBD1 matches at 8 bases. This CDR3 has 16 amino acids. Germline V lookup: CDR1 ENHRY, CDR2 SYGVKD. Losses at the gene ends were 3 bases for V and 5 bases for J; bases not matched to a gene: 11. CDR3 sequence reads: CAISDPGQGGVYGYTF. The DNA of the CDR3 is TGTGCCATCAGTGACCCTGGACAGGGAGGAGTTTATGGCTACACCTTC.

The V gene is TRBV19, the J gene TRBJ1-5; D uncertain. Trimming removed 5 bases from V and 9 bases from J, with 14 bases in between. Per germline, CDR1 LNHDA and CDR2 SQIVND (reference sequence). The CDR3 is 13 amino acids. The CDR3 bases are TGTGCCAGTAGTCAACAGAGCTTAGGGCCCCAGCATTTT. As protein: CASSQQSLGPQHF.

This chain uses TRBV29-1 with TRBJ2-1; 9 positions match TRBD1. The CDR3 is made up of 14 amino acids. The V gene end was trimmed by 6 bases and the J gene end by 2 bases; junction bases not matched to a gene: 5. Germline lookup yields CDR1 SQVTM and CDR2 ANQGSEA. CDR3 DNA sequence: TGCAGCGTCGATAGGACAGGGGCCTACAATGAGCAGTTCTTC. It encodes CSVDRTGAYNEQFF.

This rearrangement joins TRBV25-1 to TRBJ1-6; the D is unclear. Germline CDR1 reads MGHDK; CDR2 reads SYGVNS. CDR3 length equals 14 residues. The ends were cut back, 2 bases at V and 9 bases at J, with 11 bases in the middle. This chain's CDR3 is CASSEPASVSPLHF. CDR3 in DNA: TGTGCCAGCAGTGAACCCGCCAGTGTTTCACCCCTCCACTTT.

This clone was picked up one time. V usage is TRBV24-1 and J usage is TRBJ2-3; TRBD2 is a possible D gene (6 bases). Trimming shortened V by 5 bases and J by 2 bases, and 7 bases separated the two germline ends. The CDR3 runs to 13 residues. Germline-derived CDR1 and CDR2 are KGHDR and SFDVKD. The CDR3 nucleotides read TGTGCCACCAGTGGGGAGGCCACAGATACGCAGTATTTT. Its translation is CATSGEATDTQYF.

The chain has TRBV6-6 and TRBJ1-3; D gene unclear. Germline V gives CDR1 MNHNY, CDR2 SVGAGI (reference sequence). With 5 bases removed from V and 0 bases from J, the gap between germline ends came to 5 bases. The length of the CDR3 is 13 residues. CDR3 sequence: CASSTISGNTIYF. DNA of the CDR3: TGTGCCAGCAGTACAATCTCTGGAAACACCATATATTTT.

This clone appeared many times. This sequence joins TRBV9 and TRBJ1-2, with TRBD1 as a possible D gene (6 bases). The length of the CDR3 is 15 residues. Trimming took 3 bases from V and 0 from J, leaving 12 bases between them. CDR1 is SGDLS, CDR2 YYNGEE, per germline. CDR3 in amino acids: CASSATDSSNYGYTF. As DNA, the CDR3 is TGTGCCAGCAGCGCGACGGACAGTTCTAACTATGGCTACACCTTC.

The gene calls are TRBV6-5 and TRBJ1-2; D is perhaps TRBD1 (5 bases). V was pared by 0 bases and J by 4 bases, with 15 bases between. Germline V CDR1 and CDR2: MNHEY, SVGAGI. There are 16 residues in the CDR3. The CDR3 here is CASSYSSRTTSYGYTF. The CDR3 DNA reads TGTGCCAGCAGTTACTCGAGTCGGACAACGAGCTATGGCTACACCTTC.

The genes are TRBV2 and TRBJ2-7; TRBD1 agrees at 7 bases. CDR3 length: 16 residues. Germline CDR1 SNHLY, CDR2 FYNNEI. Losses at the gene ends were 4 bases for V and 3 bases for J; bases not matched to a gene: 12. The CDR3 region has the DNA TGTGCCAGCAGTGGGACCCTGACAGGGTATCACTACGAGCAGTACTTC. It encodes CASSGTLTGYHYEQYF.

Points on this clone: Other DNA sequences from this sample encode an identical CDR3 as well. This sequence joins TRBV18 and TRBJ2-5, with D tentatively TRBD2 (5 bases). Trimming shortened V by 2 bases and J by 1 base, and 5 bases separated the two germline ends. This CDR3 comprises 13 residues. CDR1 KGHSH and CDR2 LQKENI come from the germline V gene. The CDR3 reads CASSPGSQETQYF. CDR3 bases: TGTGCCAGCTCACCAGGGAGCCAAGAGACCCAGTACTTC.

This CDR3 reads CASTWEGAEAFF. The CDR3 region has the DNA TGTGCCAGCACCTGGGAGGGCGCTGAAGCTTTCTTT. This rearrangement joins TRBV12-3 or TRBV12-4 to TRBJ1-1, with D uncertain. The germline V and J ends were trimmed by 7 bases and 6 bases, with 12 bases remaining between them. The CDR3 is 12 amino acids.

This chain connects TRBV18 to TRBJ2-7; TRBD1 matches 10 bases. The trim removed 3 bases at V and 4 bases at J, leaving 6 bases unmatched. The CDR3 has 15 residues. Looked up from germline, CDR1 is KGHSH and CDR2 is LQKENI. The CDR3 nucleotides read TGTGCCAGCTCACCTAAGACAGGGGGCAGTTACGAGCAGTACTTC. It encodes CASSPKTGGSYEQYF.

The chain employs TRBV6-5 and TRBJ1-1; 9 bases align to TRBD1. Germline trimming cut 9 bases from V and 10 bases from J; bases unmatched to any gene: 12. The CDR3 totals 13 residues. Germline V gene data show CDR1 as MNHEY and CDR2 as SVGAGI. CDR3 sequence (DNA): TGTGCCAGTAGGCGGACAGGGGTCGTGAGAGCTTTCTTT. It specifies CASRRTGVVRAFF.

The V gene is TRBV2, the J gene TRBJ1-2; 12 bases agree with TRBD1. The CDR3 consists of 13 residues. In germline, CDR1 is SNHLY, CDR2 FYNNEI. The V segment lost 9 bases and the J segment 5 bases; nucleotides outside the gene matches: 4. CDR3 protein: CARRDRGRYGYTF. The CDR3 DNA is TGTGCCAGGCGGGACAGGGGGCGTTATGGCTACACCTTC.

This chain links TRBV9 with TRBJ1-2; 10 bases match TRBD1. The V and J ends lost 2 bases and 6 bases, in that order; junction bases with no gene match: 7. Germline assignment: CDR1 SGDLS and CDR2 YYNGEE. The CDR3 spans 15 residues. CDR3 nucleotide sequence: TGTGCCAGCAGCGTGGGGGACAGGGGATTAAATGGCTACACCTTC. This translates into CASSVGDRGLNGYTF.

This chain connects TRBV19 to TRBJ1-6; TRBD1 matches 8 bases. The CDR3 is 13 amino acids. Germline V CDR1 and CDR2: LNHDA, SQIVND (reference sequence). The junction had 12 bases not matched to a gene; V was cut back by 10 bases and J by 13 bases. CDR3 DNA: TGTGCCACCAGCGGACAGGGCTGGTTCCCCCTCCACTTT. Its protein product is CATSGQGWFPLHF.

The chain is built from TRBV14 and TRBJ2-7; D is perhaps TRBD1 (5 bases). The CDR3 loop spans 13 amino acids. The V end was cut by 5 bases, the J end by 6 bases, with 14 bases between. Per germline, CDR1 SGHDN and CDR2 FVKESK. CDR3 sequence: CASSGAWGFEQYF. DNA of the CDR3: TGTGCCAGCAGCGGAGCCTGGGGCTTCGAGCAGTACTTC.

The chain joins TRBV6-1 to TRBJ2-7; 9 nucleotides agree with TRBD2. J was trimmed by 0 bases and V by 2 bases; bases with no gene match: 20. The CDR3 has 21 residues. CDR1 is MNHNS, CDR2 SASEGT, per germline. The CDR3 loop reads CASSERVPSASGDRLSYEQYF. DNA for the CDR3: TGTGCCAGCAGTGAACGGGTACCGTCGGCTAGCGGGGATAGACTCTCCTACGAGCAGTACTTC.

The chain joins TRBV6-5 to TRBJ1-1; TRBD1 matches at 7 bases. The CDR3 contains 14 residues. The ends lost 6 bases at V and 0 bases at J; junction bases unmatched: 4. Germline V gene sequence: CDR1 MNHEY, CDR2 SVGAGI. DNA of the CDR3: TGTGCCAGCAGCCAGGGGGATATGAACACTGAAGCTTTCTTT. This sequence encodes CASSQGDMNTEAFF.

The genes are TRBV6-5 and TRBJ2-2; D possibly corresponds to TRBD2 (6 bases). CDR3 size: 15 residues. The germline CDR1 and CDR2 sequences are MNHEY and SVGAGI. V was trimmed by 7 bases and J by 5 bases, leaving 17 bases between them. The CDR3 DNA sequence: TGTGCCAGCAAACCCCAGACTAGTTCGACCGGGGAGCTGTTTTTT. Translating it yields CASKPQTSSTGELFF.

The rearrangement links TRBV7-6 to TRBJ2-7; 8 nucleotides match TRBD2. Germline CDR1 is SGHVS and CDR2 is FNYEAQ. After removal of 1 base from V and 3 bases from J, the junction contained 8 bases not matched to a gene. CDR3 size: 16 residues. DNA for the CDR3: TGTGCCAGCAGCTTAGAGACTGGACGGGGGGGCTACGAGCAGTACTTC. Protein sequence: CASSLETGRGGYEQYF. Together with reference TRBV7-6 and TRBJ2-7, the CDR3 gives the full variable domain: GAGVSQSPRYKVTKRGQDVALRCDPISGHVSLYWYRQALGQGPEFLTYFNYEAQQDKSGLPNDRFSAERPEGSISTLTIQRTEQRDSAMYRCASSLETGRGGYEQYFGPGTRLTVT.

This clone was observed a single time. CDR3 region: CASSRGQSANLMETF. The CDR3 coding sequence is TGTGCCAGCAGCCGAGGACAGTCAGCAAATCTGATGGAGACCTTC. The gene calls are TRBV6-5 and TRBJ1-2; tentative D call: TRBD1 (6 bases). The CDR3 consists of 15 residues. The germline gives CDR1 MNHEY, CDR2 SVGAGI. V was shortened by 6 bases and J by 14 bases, with 28 bases between the two germline ends.

The J gene is TRBJ1-5, the V gene TRBV27, with 8 bases aligning to TRBD1. Germline assignment: CDR1 MNHEY and CDR2 SMNVEV (reference sequence). CDR3 length equals 16 residues. The J segment lost 6 bases and the V segment lost 0 bases, leaving 7 bases of the junction unmatched. CDR3 coding DNA: TGTGCCAGCAGTTTATCTCGGACAGGGCTGGTTCAGCCCCAGCATTTT. It codes for CASSLSRTGLVQPQHF.

The chain has TRBV7-9 and TRBJ2-7, with TRBD1 identical over 9 bases. The CDR3 is made up of 14 amino acids. With V trimmed by 3 bases and J by 6 bases, 6 bases remained unmatched. The V gene's germline CDR1 is SEHNR and CDR2 FQNEAQ (reference sequence). Here the CDR3 reads CASSFGTGIGEQYF. CDR3 in DNA: TGTGCCAGCAGCTTCGGGACAGGGATAGGCGAGCAGTACTTC. The whole variable domain, remainder taken from reference TRBV7-9 and TRBJ2-7, is DTGVSQNPRHKITKRGQNVTFRCDPISEHNRLYWYRQTLGQGPEFLTYFQNEAQLEKSRLLSDRFSAERPKGSFSTLEIQRTEQGDSAMYLCASSFGTGIGEQYFGPGTRLTVT.

For the CDR3, the DNA is TGTGCCAGCAGCTTGATCGGGAGCCGGGATACGCAGTATTTT. Its protein product is CASSLIGSRDTQYF. The rearrangement uses TRBV5-4 and TRBJ2-3; TRBD2 might be the D (6 bases). This CDR3 is 14 amino acids long. Germline V gene lookup returns CDR1 SGHNT and CDR2 YYREEE (reference sequence). Trimming took off 1 base at V and 6 bases at J, with 12 bases between the two ends.

J is TRBJ2-3 and V is TRBV5-1; TRBD2 aligns across 10 bases. The V gene's germline CDR1 is SGHRS and CDR2 YFSETQ. The junction had 5 bases not matched to a gene; V was cut back by 3 bases and J by 4 bases. This CDR3 contains 15 residues. This CDR3 reads CASSWRAGGSDTQYF. The CDR3 bases are TGCGCCAGCAGCTGGCGAGCGGGGGGGTCAGATACGCAGTATTTT. The whole variable domain, remainder taken from reference TRBV5-1 and TRBJ2-3, is KAGVTQTPRYLIKTRGQQVTLSCSPISGHRSVSWYQQTPGQGLQFLFEYFSETQRNKGNFPGRFSGRQFSNSRSEMNVSTLELGDSALYLCASSWRAGGSDTQYFGPGTRLTVL.

V usage is TRBV6-5 and J usage is TRBJ1-5, with D hard to call. The V and J ends lost 2 bases and 5 bases respectively, with 10 bases between them. The CDR3 is 14 residues long. Germline CDR1 MNHEY, CDR2 SVGAGI. CDR3 loop: CASSYGRGDQPQHF. The CDR3 DNA sequence: TGTGCCAGCAGTTACGGTCGGGGAGATCAGCCCCAGCATTTT.

The V gene is TRBV4-1, the J gene TRBJ1-4, with no clear D. The CDR3 loop spans 15 amino acids. Per germline, CDR1 MGHRA and CDR2 YSYEKL. The V gene lost 2 bases and the J gene lost 1 base, with 8 bases spanning the gap. The CDR3 region is CASSQTVLTNEKLFF. The DNA for the CDR3 is TGCGCCAGCAGCCAAACAGTCTTAACTAATGAAAAACTGTTTTTT.

The chain employs TRBV7-2 and TRBJ1-2, with 8 bases fitting TRBD1. This CDR3 comprises 15 residues. With V trimmed by 5 bases and J by 4 bases, 9 bases remained unmatched. The germline CDR1 and CDR2 sequences are SGHTA and FQGNSA. The CDR3 loop is CASSLQGALSYGYTF. Written as DNA, the CDR3 is TGTGCCAGCAGCCTTCAGGGGGCCCTATCCTATGGCTACACCTTC.

Remarks on this clone: The identical CDR3 is also encoded by other nucleotide sequences in the sample. This rearrangement joins TRBV2 to TRBJ1-2, with a weak D call TRBD1 (5 bases). The V gene's germline CDR1 is SNHLY and CDR2 FYNNEI. The CDR3 spans 13 residues. V was cut by 3 bases and J by 1 base, with 6 bases left in between. As DNA, the CDR3 is TGTGCCAGCAGTGATCAGGGTAACTATGGCTACACCTTC. Protein sequence: CASSDQGNYGYTF.

The chain couples TRBV19 to TRBJ1-6; 7 bases align to TRBD1. The CDR3 is 18 residues long. The V and J ends lost 8 bases and 6 bases, in that order; junction bases with no gene match: 19. Germline values: CDR1 LNHDA, CDR2 SQIVND (reference sequence). The CDR3 sequence is CASRSPRGTATINSPLHF. CDR3 nucleotides: TGTGCCAGTCGATCCCCACGGGGGACAGCAACTATTAATTCACCCCTCCACTTT.